The clone carrying this TCR beta chain has a single count. This entry comes from a study of shared clonotypes between healthy human individuals. Here immunoSEQ multiplex PCR was the method, and the copy in TCRdb shows in-frame clones only, minus some. The sample has about 360,000 clones, more than 60% seen once. Losses at the gene ends were 8 bases for V and 3 bases for J; bases not matched to a gene: 13. CDR3 size: 16 residues. Germline V lookup: CDR1 LNHDA, CDR2 SQIVND (reference sequence). This sequence originates from a young man in good health. The sample consisted of memory CD4+ T cells sorted from blood. Described subset: CD45RA-negative fraction. The rearrangement joins TRBV19 to TRBJ1-5, with TRBD1 matching 7 bases. The CDR3 DNA sequence: TGTGCCAGTCTAGGGGGCTCAGGCGCAATCAATCAGCCCCAGCATTTT. Translating gives CASLGGSGAINQPQHF.